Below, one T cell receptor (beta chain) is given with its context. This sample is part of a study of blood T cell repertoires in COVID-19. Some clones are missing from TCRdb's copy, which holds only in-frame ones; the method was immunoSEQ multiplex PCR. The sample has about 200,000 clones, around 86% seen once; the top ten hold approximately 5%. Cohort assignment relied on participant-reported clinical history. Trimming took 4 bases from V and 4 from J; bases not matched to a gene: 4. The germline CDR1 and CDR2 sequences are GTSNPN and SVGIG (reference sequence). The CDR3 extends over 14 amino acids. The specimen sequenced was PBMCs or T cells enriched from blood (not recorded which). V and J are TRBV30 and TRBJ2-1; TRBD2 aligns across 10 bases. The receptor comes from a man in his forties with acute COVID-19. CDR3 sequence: CAWNTLAGYNEQFF. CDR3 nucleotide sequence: TGTGCCTGGAACACACTAGCGGGATACAATGAGCAGTTCTTC.